What follows describes a single TCR beta chain. Data came from immunoSEQ multiplex PCR; TCRdb stores just in-frame clones and leaves some out. The table records 99,000 or so clones, just over 85% of them present only once. The data belong to a study of blood T cell repertoires in COVID-19. Sequencing was done on a sample of peripheral blood. The origin of this receptor is a man aged 50-60 years with COVID-19, enrolled during active disease.

The CDR3 is CASSLVGSNQPQHF. The DNA for the CDR3 is TGTGCCAGCAGCTTAGTCGGTAGTAATCAGCCCCAGCATTTT. V and J are TRBV11-2 and TRBJ1-5; D unresolved. The germline V gene encodes CDR1 SGHAT and CDR2 FQNNGV. The CDR3 has 14 residues. Trimming removed 1 base at V and 4 bases at J, with 8 bases between.